This T cell receptor (beta chain) was obtained from a study of cytomegalovirus exposure and HLA in healthy donors. Primers for the PCR totalled 60 Vbeta and 13 Jbeta. Repertoires were generated with immunoSEQ multiplex PCR, while TCRdb's copy carries only in-frame clones and drops some. The table includes under 200,000 clones, around 68% detected once. The germline V gene has CDR1 SGHVS and CDR2 FQNEAQ. The CDR3 has 16 residues. The V segment lost 10 bases and the J segment 0 bases; nucleotides outside the gene matches: 8. This clone has only a few counts. This receptor was obtained from a middle-aged man in good health and CMV-seronegative. The V and J genes are TRBV7-8 and TRBJ2-6; TRBD1 aligns across 8 bases. The sequencing sample was made of PBMCs. CDR3 sequence: CAIPGQVFSGANVLTF. CDR3 DNA: TGTGCCATCCCGGGACAGGTTTTCTCTGGGGCCAACGTCCTGACTTTC.